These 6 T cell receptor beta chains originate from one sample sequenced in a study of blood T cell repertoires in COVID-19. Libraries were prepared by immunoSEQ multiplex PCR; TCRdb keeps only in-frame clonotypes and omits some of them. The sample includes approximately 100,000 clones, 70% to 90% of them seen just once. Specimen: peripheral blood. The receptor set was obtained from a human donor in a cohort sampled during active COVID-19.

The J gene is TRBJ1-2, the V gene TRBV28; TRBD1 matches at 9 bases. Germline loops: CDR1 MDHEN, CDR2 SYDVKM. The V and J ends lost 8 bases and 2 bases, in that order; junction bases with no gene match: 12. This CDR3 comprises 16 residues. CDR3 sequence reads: CASRTGTGIFNYGYTF. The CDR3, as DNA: TGTGCCAGCCGTACCGGGACAGGGATTTTCAACTATGGCTACACCTTC.

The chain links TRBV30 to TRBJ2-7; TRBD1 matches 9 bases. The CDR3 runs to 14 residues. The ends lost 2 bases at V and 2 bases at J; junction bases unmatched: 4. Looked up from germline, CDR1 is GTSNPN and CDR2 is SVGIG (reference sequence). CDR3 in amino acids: CAWSWGQGPYEQYF. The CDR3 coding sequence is TGTGCCTGGAGTTGGGGACAGGGTCCCTACGAGCAGTACTTC.

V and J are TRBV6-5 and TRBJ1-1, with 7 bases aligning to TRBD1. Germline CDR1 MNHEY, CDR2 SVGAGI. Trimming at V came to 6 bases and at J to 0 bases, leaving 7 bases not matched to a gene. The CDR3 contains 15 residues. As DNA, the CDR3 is TGTGCCAGCAGCCTCGCCGGGACAGTGAACACTGAAGCTTTCTTT. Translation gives CASSLAGTVNTEAFF.

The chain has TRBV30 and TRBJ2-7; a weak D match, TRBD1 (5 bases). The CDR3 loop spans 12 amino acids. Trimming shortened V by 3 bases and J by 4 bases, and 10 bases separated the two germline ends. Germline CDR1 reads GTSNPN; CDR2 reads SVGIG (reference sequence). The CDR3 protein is CAWSVQEYEQYF. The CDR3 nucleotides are TGTGCCTGGAGCGTACAGGAATACGAGCAGTACTTC.

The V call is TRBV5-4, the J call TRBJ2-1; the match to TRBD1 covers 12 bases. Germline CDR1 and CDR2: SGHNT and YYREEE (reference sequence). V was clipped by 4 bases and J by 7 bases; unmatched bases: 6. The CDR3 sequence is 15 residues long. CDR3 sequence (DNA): TGTGCCAGCAGCCCCGGGACAGGGGGCTTGAATGAGCAGTTCTTC. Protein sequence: CASSPGTGGLNEQFF.

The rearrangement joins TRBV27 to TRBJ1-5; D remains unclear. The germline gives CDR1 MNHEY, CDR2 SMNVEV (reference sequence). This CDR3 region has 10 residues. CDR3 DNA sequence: TGTGCGCACCGCGGTCAGCCCCAGCATTTT. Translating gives CAHRGQPQHF.